These 13 T cell receptor beta chains were all obtained from the same sample, sequenced in a study of T cells in Graves' hyperthyroidism and ophthalmopathy. TCR beta CDR3 regions were amplified from RNA transcripts. Researchers ran a first-round RT-PCR on the TCR CDR3 using the HTBI primer set. Each CDR3 protein gets one entry after TCRdb re-called the multiplex PCR reads with MiXCR. Of about 400,000 distinct CDR3 sequences listed, over 13% are singletons. Sequencing used blood. The source is a man aged 45-60 years with Graves' ophthalmopathy.

This clonotype was observed many times. The V and J genes are TRBV28 and TRBJ1-2; 8 bases are a match to TRBD1. The CDR3 sequence is 14 residues long. Germline CDR1 is MDHEN and CDR2 is SYDVKM. With 6 bases clipped from V and 4 bases from J, the junction kept 7 bases outside the gene matches. Here the CDR3 DNA reads TGTGCCAGCAGAACGACAGGGGTTGTCTATGGCTACACCTTC. The encoded protein is CASRTTGVVYGYTF.

V is TRBV12-3 or TRBV12-4 and J is TRBJ2-7, with 8 bases fitting TRBD1. This CDR3 region has 13 residues. V trimming: 6 bases; J trimming: 2 bases; junction bases outside the gene matches: 3. CDR3 residues: CASRTQGAYEQYF. The CDR3 DNA sequence: TGTGCCAGCAGAACACAGGGGGCCTACGAGCAGTACTTC.

The chain joins TRBV30 to TRBJ1-1, with 8 nucleotides matching TRBD1. CDR1 is GTSNPN and CDR2 is SVGIG in the germline V gene (reference sequence). CDR3 size: 13 residues. The V segment lost 4 bases and the J segment 2 bases; nucleotides outside the gene matches: 3. For the CDR3, the DNA is TGTGCCTGGACGGACAGGGTCAACACTGAAGCTTTCTTT. It translates to CAWTDRVNTEAFF.

This clonotype has just a few counts. A much larger clone lies a single base off, so this may be a read error. The chain uses TRBV30 and TRBJ2-7; 9 nucleotides agree with TRBD2. Germline CDR1 and CDR2: GTSNPN and SVGIG (reference sequence). The CDR3 runs 15 residues. V lost 2 bases, J lost 5 bases, and 10 bases stayed unmatched. This CDR3 is CAWSFYGGRGHEQYF. DNA for the CDR3: TGTGCCTGGAGTTTCTATGGCGGGAGGGGCCACGAGCAGTACTTC.

V and J are TRBV7-9 and TRBJ2-4; no firm D call. Germline V gives CDR1 SEHNR, CDR2 FQNEAQ (reference sequence). V shed 2 bases and J shed 2 bases, with 13 bases lying between them. This CDR3 region has 16 residues. Written as DNA, the CDR3 is TGTGCCAGCAGCTTATCTAGGGTTTTTTCCAAAAACATTCAGTACTTC. Translation gives CASSLSRVFSKNIQYF.

This clonotype has more than one count but fewer than ten. V and J are TRBV25-1 and TRBJ2-1, with no clear D. This CDR3 is 15 amino acids long. CDR1 and CDR2 from the germline V gene are MGHDK and SYGVNS. The germline V and J ends were trimmed by 4 bases and 0 bases, with 10 bases remaining between them. CDR3 DNA: TGTGCCAGCAGTGCCGGCCCCAGCTCCTACAATGAGCAGTTCTTC. It specifies CASSAGPSSYNEQFF.

In this sample, this clonotype turned up many times. The chain has TRBV7-9 and TRBJ2-3; D is perhaps TRBD1 (5 bases). Trimming took 5 bases from V and 0 from J, leaving 12 bases between them. This CDR3 has 15 amino acids. Germline V gene data show CDR1 as SEHNR and CDR2 as FQNEAQ (reference sequence). DNA for the CDR3: TGTGCCAGCAGCCCGTGGGGCGGTAGCACAGATACGCAGTATTTT. It codes for CASSPWGGSTDTQYF.

The chain has TRBV20-1 and TRBJ2-1, with no clear D. CDR3 length: 16 residues. Germline V gene data show CDR1 as DFQATT and CDR2 as SNEGSKA (reference sequence). The germline V and J ends were trimmed by 0 bases and 0 bases, with 12 bases remaining between them. The CDR3 DNA sequence: TGCAGTGCTAGAGATGTACGACTGAGCTCCTACAATGAGCAGTTCTTC. This codes for CSARDVRLSSYNEQFF.

This clonotype was seen many times. DNA of the CDR3: TGTGCCAGCAGCTTGGGCAGCGGGACCGGGGAGCTGTTTTTT. Translated, it gives CASSLGSGTGELFF. The rearrangement links TRBV7-3 to TRBJ2-2; D perhaps matches TRBD2 (6 bases). V was clipped by 3 bases and J by 5 bases, with 10 bases between them. Germline CDR1 reads SGHTA; CDR2 reads FQGTGA. This CDR3 contains 14 residues.

Of note for this clonotype: Relative to the germline gene, one junction end is altered; a read error may explain this. The gene calls are TRBV7-9 and TRBJ2-2; D gene uncertain. Germline lookup yields CDR1 SEHNR and CDR2 FQNEAQ (reference sequence). This CDR3 comprises 12 residues. The CDR3 loop is CAGSLVAGELFF. The CDR3 DNA reads as TGTGCCGGCAGCTTAGTCGCCGGGGAGCTGTTTTTT.

The chain couples TRBV6-1 to TRBJ2-7; TRBD1 agrees at 8 bases. The CDR3 runs 12 residues. V lost 6 bases and J lost 9; bases outside the gene matches: 7. Germline CDR1 is MNHNS and CDR2 is SASEGT. CDR3 sequence (DNA): TGTGCCAGCAGGCCCCAGGGGGCCTCGCAGTACTTC. It translates to CASRPQGASQYF.

This clonotype was counted a few times. The genes are TRBV28 and TRBJ2-7, with TRBD1 matching 7 bases. V was pared by 9 bases and J by 0 bases, with 14 bases of the junction left unmatched. From germline, CDR1 is MDHEN and CDR2 SYDVKM. This CDR3 is built from 16 residues. CDR3 sequence reads: CASWGQNRGTSYEQYF. The CDR3 region has the DNA TGTGCCAGTTGGGGTCAAAACAGGGGAACCTCCTACGAGCAGTACTTC.

In this sample, this clonotype turned up a few times. This chain uses TRBV30 with TRBJ2-5; D unclear. Germline V gene lookup returns CDR1 GTSNPN and CDR2 SVGIG (reference sequence). The V gene lost 5 bases and the J gene lost 4 bases, with 17 bases spanning the gap. The CDR3 runs to 14 residues. The CDR3 is CAWYDVEHGETQYF. For the CDR3, the DNA is TGTGCCTGGTATGACGTCGAACACGGAGAGACCCAGTACTTC. Complete variable domain (other parts from reference TRBV30 and TRBJ2-5): SQTIHQWPATLVQPVGSPLSLECTVEGTSNPNLYWYRQAAGRGLQLLFYSVGIGQISSEVPQNLSASRPQDRQFILSSKKLLLSDSGFYLCAWYDVEHGETQYFGPGTRLLVL.